A single TCR beta chain is shown here with its context. The antigen it binds to is not known. No much larger clone exists at a distance of one base, and base qualities are not known. The data stem from a study of multiple sclerosis patients with progressive multifocal leukoencephalopathy (dated by TCRdb to the late 2010s). Describing the broader study: The study examined peripheral T and B cells of MS patients who developed PML (4 under natalizumab, 1 after alemtuzumab) and treated patients who did not. From before therapy, through 6 and 12 months, up to PML onset, two natalizumab-treated patients who later developed PML were tracked longitudinally. The study aimed to detect JC virus-specific or public T-cell expansions arising at the time of PML onset. The full study reports these points: Only peripheral blood was analyzed, although cerebrospinal fluid or brain lymphocytes might be more informative for natalizumab-associated PML. Because of the small, descriptive cohort, whether findings reflect JC virus infection or general immunocompromise remained unclear. Only PML patients had TRB clones above 0.5% frequency, but the clones expanded at PML onset were already present before and during natalizumab therapy. No common TRBV or TRBJ gene usage or preferential TRBV-TRBJ pairings were detected when PML developed. Lower normalized Shannon entropy suggested less diverse TRB repertoires in most PML patients, whereas the natalizumab-treated controls showed values near 1.

The intended sense of this specimen's time point label: about 6 months of natalizumab therapy. According to the study, the label for this sample's treatment or condition signals: on natalizumab therapy at sampling. All listed patients had previously received interferon beta, and all PML patients were female. Blood samples for T1 were taken at 6 months of natalizumab therapy, and blood samples for T2 were taken at 12 months of natalizumab therapy. Ficoll-Hypaque density gradient centrifugation was used to isolate peripheral blood mononuclear cells. The library was built by means of the immunoSEQ multiplex PCR assay. To estimate template counts and remove amplification bias, each PCR was spiked with synthetic inline TR CDR3 controls covering all V-J pairings. Reads went through processing to reduce amplification and sequencing bias, and quantification was done against synthetic TR CDR3 analogs. Regarding the original processing steps: Raw data were processed in ImmunoSEQ Analyzer, with out-of-frame sequences and CDR3s containing stop codons removed, and gene names were assigned according to IMGT nomenclature. Normalized Shannon entropy, defined as 1 minus Pielou's evenness, served as the summary measure of repertoire diversity. Only TRB sequences sharing the V gene, the J gene and the CDR3 were counted as identical. Public PML clonotypes were defined as CDR3s shared by two or more PML-onset samples but absent from earlier samples, from controls, and from public databases. Position-by-position CDR3 amino acid composition was analyzed in Skylign with the observed count method. TCRdb took over this immuneACCESS table, retaining in-frame rearrangements with V and J assigned. Such tables are incomplete; in checked studies, under half of the missing clones stem from an unresolved V gene, and the remainder is unexplained. V and J calls and clone size are those listed in that table; D and trimming were worked out from the DNA. Counted in this sample were 25,000 to 35,000 clones; roughly 86% of them appeared once. In total, the top ten clones hold less than 1.6% of the sample.

The input for sequencing was PBMCs, taken from a patient treated with natalizumab. This TCR derives from a human donor with multiple sclerosis.

The CDR3 here reads CASGPQGLAVSYNEQFF. The nucleotide sequence reads TGCGCCAGCGGCCCTCAGGGACTAGCGGTTTCCTACAATGAGCAGTTCTTC. The chain is made from TRBV5-1 and TRBJ2-1, and 11 junctional nucleotides match TRBD2. From V the trimming removes 7 bases and from J it removes 1 base, while the gene matches leave 10 bases of the junction unaccounted for. Including the terminal cysteine and phenylalanine, the CDR3 comprises 17 residues. The read is trimmed to its CDR3 DNA, 51 bases read in frame from base 1. Based on the germline V gene, the CDR1 and CDR2 sequences are SGHRS and YFSETQ.